The text below deals with one T cell receptor (beta chain). Antigen: not known. These data belong to a study of graft-versus-host responses after intestinal transplantation. At the level of the study: Multivisceral, liver-intestinal, or isolated intestinal transplants were given to recipients. Each patient got anti-thymocyte globulin induction, then tacrolimus and steroids for approximately three years. Study findings and constraints: Analysis identified GvH clones in recipient marrow, with some appearing first in ileum or blood.

Sequencing used immunoSEQ multiplex PCR; TCRdb keeps in-frame clones, though not all of them. In the table there are some 110,000 clones, 85% to 95% of which are singletons. The V end was cut by 1 base, the J end by 5 bases, with 18 bases between. Germline V gene sequence: CDR1 MNHNS, CDR2 SASEGT. The CDR3 has 17 residues. The V gene is TRBV6-1, the J gene TRBJ2-1; D may be TRBD1 (5 bases). The source was unstimulated CD8+ T cells sorted from spleen or lymph node cells, collected before transplant. This sequence was found in a human donor who was the organ donor for an intestinal transplant. The CDR3 DNA is TGTGCCAGCAGTGAAGGCTTCAGAGTAGGGGAACACAATGAGCAGTTCTTC. Amino acid sequence: CASSEGFRVGEHNEQFF.